A single sample is the source of the 23 T cell receptor beta chains below, sequenced in a study of cytomegalovirus exposure and HLA in healthy donors. Primers for the PCR totalled 60 Vbeta and 13 Jbeta. Method: immunoSEQ multiplex PCR; TCRdb's copy keeps in-frame clones and lacks some. The sample comprises about 34,000 clones, approximately 87% of which are singletons, and about 2.9% rests with the top ten. The material sequenced was PBMCs. The receptors were gathered from a boy aged 5-17 years in good health and CMV-seronegative.

This clone was seen only once. CDR3 nucleotides: TGTGCCAGCAGCCAATTCTCCGGGTTCATAAGCCATTCACCCCTCCACTTT. This codes for CASSQFSGFISHSPLHF. The chain uses TRBV14 and TRBJ1-6; D unresolved. The germline CDR1 and CDR2 sequences are SGHDN and FVKESK. Trimming pared 2 bases from V and 8 bases from J, leaving 19 bases between. The CDR3 consists of 17 residues.

The chain couples TRBV18 to TRBJ1-4, with a weak D call TRBD1 (5 bases). Germline V gives CDR1 KGHSH, CDR2 LQKENI. Deletions cut 1 base from V and 3 bases from J, with 9 bases between. The CDR3 has 15 amino acids. The CDR3 region has the DNA TGTGCCAGCTCACCACTGATGGGGCCTAATGAAAAACTGTTTTTT. This encodes CASSPLMGPNEKLFF.

This chain joins TRBV30 and TRBJ1-3; maybe TRBD1 (6 bases). Per germline, CDR1 GTSNPN and CDR2 SVGIG (reference sequence). The CDR3 extends over 15 amino acids. V lost 1 base and J lost 0, with 10 bases in between. The CDR3 loop is CAWSADSNSGNTIYF. Here the CDR3 DNA reads TGTGCCTGGAGTGCGGACAGCAACTCTGGAAACACCATATATTTT.

In nucleotides, the CDR3 is TGTGCCAGCAGTGAACAGGGCCTGACCGAGCAGTTCTTC. Translated, it gives CASSEQGLTEQFF. This chain links TRBV6-4 with TRBJ2-1; the D gene is possibly TRBD1 (6 bases). Germline CDR1 reads MRHNA; CDR2 reads SNTAGT. Trimming removed 3 bases from V and 10 bases from J, with 13 bases in between. The CDR3 runs 13 residues.

V and J are TRBV7-7 and TRBJ2-5; TRBD1 agrees at 11 bases. Looked up from germline, CDR1 is SSHAT and CDR2 is FNYEAQ (reference sequence). Losses at the gene ends were 3 bases for V and 1 base for J; bases not matched to a gene: 1. The CDR3 covers 15 residues. The CDR3 reads CASSFGTGGQETQYF. The CDR3 DNA reads as TGTGCCAGCAGCTTTGGGACAGGGGGCCAAGAGACCCAGTACTTC.

This clone was seen a handful of times. V and J are TRBV7-9 and TRBJ1-1, with 7 positions matching TRBD1. CDR3 length: 15 amino acids. Per germline, CDR1 SEHNR and CDR2 FQNEAQ (reference sequence). Germline trimming cut 1 base from V and 6 bases from J; bases unmatched to any gene: 8. The CDR3 DNA reads as TGTGCCAGCAGCTTAGTAGGGACAGAGAGTCCTGAAGCTTTCTTT. It encodes CASSLVGTESPEAFF.

The rearrangement uses TRBV4-3 and TRBJ1-6; D unclear. Germline V gene data show CDR1 as LGHNA and CDR2 as YSLEER. V was shortened by 0 bases and J by 5 bases, with 11 bases between the two germline ends. The CDR3 has 16 residues. DNA for the CDR3: TGCGCCAGCAGCCAAGATCCTCCGGGAGATAATTCACCCCTCCACTTT. As protein: CASSQDPPGDNSPLHF.

The chain is built from TRBV6-5 and TRBJ2-3; 9 nucleotides align to TRBD2. Germline values: CDR1 MNHEY, CDR2 SVGAGI. Trimming at V came to 0 bases and at J to 15 bases, leaving 7 bases not matched to a gene. The CDR3 sequence is 13 residues long. The CDR3 sequence is CASSYSRGGSKYF. The CDR3 bases are TGTGCCAGCAGTTACTCGCGGGGGGGTTCCAAATATTTT.

The chain has TRBV5-1 and TRBJ2-2, with D possibly TRBD1 on 6 matching bases. V lost 0 bases to trimming and J lost 7 bases, with 10 bases between them. The CDR3 totals 14 residues. CDR1 and CDR2 from the germline V gene are SGHRS and YFSETQ. The CDR3 nucleotides are TGCGCCAGCAGCTTGGACAGGGTCGGCGGGGAGCTGTTTTTT. Translated, it gives CASSLDRVGGELFF.

The chain uses TRBV11-2 and TRBJ1-1, with TRBD1 matching 9 bases. This CDR3 contains 17 residues. Germline values: CDR1 SGHAT, CDR2 FQNNGV. J gave up 5 bases and V 5 bases, and 15 bases lay outside the gene matches. The CDR3 DNA follows: TGTGCCAGCAGCCCTAGCAGGACAGGGGTGGTGTGGACTGAAGCTTTCTTT. It yields the protein CASSPSRTGVVWTEAFF.

The chain uses TRBV6-4 and TRBJ1-2; TRBD1 matches at 10 bases. CDR3 size: 15 residues. The trim removed 7 bases at V and 3 bases at J, leaving 8 bases unmatched. CDR1 is MRHNA, CDR2 SNTAGT, per germline. CDR3 in DNA: TGTGCCAGCAAACCCTGGACAGGGGGTCACTATGGCTACACCTTC. Translated: CASKPWTGGHYGYTF.

The chain couples TRBV11-1 to TRBJ2-4; 10 bases align to TRBD1. There are 15 residues in the CDR3. V was pared by 2 bases and J by 8 bases, with 6 bases of the junction left unmatched. Germline V gene sequence: CDR1 SGHAT, CDR2 FQDESV (reference sequence). CDR3 amino acids: CASSLTGQGRYIQYF. CDR3 DNA sequence: TGTGCCAGCAGCTTAACGGGACAGGGGAGGTACATTCAGTACTTC.

The chain couples TRBV15 to TRBJ2-3; no clear D gene. V lost 1 base and J 6 bases, leaving 11 bases between the germline ends. The CDR3 extends over 14 amino acids. Germline loops: CDR1 LNHNV, CDR2 YYDKDF (reference sequence). CDR3 sequence: CATSRGSTSDTQYF. For the CDR3, the DNA is TGTGCCACCAGCAGAGGGAGTACATCGGATACGCAGTATTTT.

This chain connects TRBV6-4 to TRBJ1-1, with 7 bases matching TRBD1. The CDR3 has 15 residues. The V and J ends lost 5 bases and 0 bases, in that order; junction bases with no gene match: 6. Germline CDR1 and CDR2: MRHNA and SNTAGT. CDR3 amino acids: CASSSNRGLNTEAFF. CDR3 DNA: TGTGCCAGCAGTAGCAACAGGGGACTGAACACTGAAGCTTTCTTT.

In nucleotides, the CDR3 is TGTGCCAGCAGCTTACTGCTGGCCACAGGGGCCGCCAGGTACGAGCAGTACTTC. Encoded protein: CASSLLLATGAARYEQYF. The chain couples TRBV11-2 to TRBJ2-7, with 7 nucleotides matching TRBD1. The CDR3 has 18 residues. From germline, CDR1 is SGHAT and CDR2 FQNNGV. With V trimmed by 2 bases and J by 4 bases, 17 bases remained unmatched.

The V gene is TRBV15, the J gene TRBJ2-1, with D perhaps matching TRBD1 (5 bases). Germline assignment: CDR1 LNHNV and CDR2 YYDKDF (reference sequence). Trimming cost V 1 base and J 6 bases, with 10 bases left between them. The CDR3 runs to 14 residues. The CDR3 is CATSRGSRVNEQFF. For the CDR3, the DNA is TGTGCCACCAGCAGAGGTTCCAGGGTCAATGAGCAGTTCTTC.

This clone appeared once. The chain joins TRBV29-1 to TRBJ2-3; 9 nucleotides align to TRBD2. The V gene end was trimmed by 0 bases and the J gene end by 0 bases; junction bases not matched to a gene: 7. This CDR3 is 17 amino acids long. CDR1 and CDR2 (germline): SQVTM, ANQGSEA. This CDR3 is CSVEDWSGGSSTDTQYF. The CDR3 DNA reads TGCAGCGTTGAAGATTGGAGCGGGGGGTCTAGCACAGATACGCAGTATTTT.

The genes are TRBV11-2 and TRBJ1-5; D remains ambiguous. V lost 1 base, J lost 10 bases, and 14 bases lay in between. This CDR3 region has 14 residues. CDR1 SGHAT and CDR2 FQNNGV come from the germline V gene. The CDR3 DNA sequence: TGTGCCAGCAGCTTAGCTTCGGGTTTTGGACCCCAGCATTTT. This translates into CASSLASGFGPQHF.

V is TRBV5-6 and J is TRBJ1-5, with D perhaps TRBD1 (6 bases). Trimming removed 6 bases at V and 0 bases at J, with 16 bases between. Germline V gene sequence: CDR1 SGHDT, CDR2 YYEEEE. This CDR3 has 16 residues. The CDR3 here is CASTLGGGDSNQPQHF. CDR3 coding DNA: TGTGCCAGCACCCTTGGAGGGGGGGATAGCAATCAGCCCCAGCATTTT. The full variable domain, with the rest looked up from reference TRBV5-6 and TRBJ1-5, is DAGVTQSPTHLIKTRGQQVTLRCSPKSGHDTVSWYQQALGQGPQFIFQYYEEEERQRGNFPDRFSGHQFPNYSSELNVNALLLGDSALYLCASTLGGGDSNQPQHFGDGTRLSIL.

This chain connects TRBV6-4 to TRBJ1-1; TRBD1 matches at 10 bases. The length of the CDR3 is 17 residues. Per germline, CDR1 MRHNA and CDR2 SNTAGT. V dropped 5 bases and J dropped 0; count of bases not matched to a gene: 9. The CDR3 sequence is CASSPGTGEPMNTEAFF. For the CDR3, the DNA is TGTGCCAGCAGTCCCGGGACAGGGGAACCTATGAACACTGAAGCTTTCTTT.

In this sample, this clone turned up once. In nucleotides, the CDR3 is TGTGCCAGCAGCCTCCGACAGTTGAGCTCTGGAAACACCATATATTTT. The encoded protein is CASSLRQLSSGNTIYF. V is TRBV7-9 and J is TRBJ1-3; possibly TRBD1 for D (5 bases). CDR3 length: 16 residues. CDR1 and CDR2 from the germline V gene are SEHNR and FQNEAQ (reference sequence). V was clipped by 5 bases and J by 0 bases, with 14 bases between them.

This clone was detected once. The chain is built from TRBV5-1 and TRBJ1-4, with TRBD1 matching over 7 bases. The CDR3 runs 15 residues. Germline V gene sequence: CDR1 SGHRS, CDR2 YFSETQ. V shed 4 bases, J shed 0 bases, and the junction held 3 bases outside the gene matches. CDR3 sequence reads: CASSIGTATNEKLFF. The CDR3 DNA follows: TGCGCCAGCAGCATAGGGACAGCAACTAATGAAAAACTGTTTTTT.

J is TRBJ2-1 and V is TRBV19; perhaps TRBD2 as D (6 bases). The CDR3 covers 14 residues. From germline, CDR1 is LNHDA and CDR2 SQIVND (reference sequence). V shed 4 bases and J shed 4 bases, with 11 bases lying between them. The CDR3 DNA sequence: TGTGCCAGTAGTAAAGGAGGGCTTTACAATGAGCAGTTCTTC. Residues: CASSKGGLYNEQFF.